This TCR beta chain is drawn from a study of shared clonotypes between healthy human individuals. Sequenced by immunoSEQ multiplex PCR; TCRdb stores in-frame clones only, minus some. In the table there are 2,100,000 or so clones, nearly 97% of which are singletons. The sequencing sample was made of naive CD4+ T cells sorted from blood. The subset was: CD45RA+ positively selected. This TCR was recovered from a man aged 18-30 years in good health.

Here the CDR3 reads CASSRTLAGGYEQYF. CDR3 DNA: TGTGCCAGCAGCCGTACCCTAGCGGGAGGCTACGAGCAGTACTTC. The chain is built from TRBV5-4 and TRBJ2-7; 11 bases match TRBD2. The V gene end was trimmed by 4 bases and the J gene end by 3 bases; junction bases not matched to a gene: 6. The CDR3 consists of 15 residues. CDR1 SGHNT and CDR2 YYREEE come from the germline V gene (reference sequence).